Presented here are 17 T cell receptor beta chains from one specimen sequenced in a study of T-cell reconstitution after alpha-beta-depleted transplantation in children. Construction of the TCRbeta library involved unique molecular identifiers. Via MiXCR, TCRdb re-called the PCR reads, giving one row per CDR3 protein. Of 70,000 to 95,000 distinct CDR3 sequences listed, less than 15% are singletons. This specimen was PBMCs from the stem cell graft donor, taken from the stem cell graft. These receptors were collected from a human donor who donated a stem cell graft to a child with inherited bone marrow failure.

This clonotype was counted at least ten times. This chain uses TRBV7-9 with TRBJ1-2, with D possibly being TRBD1 (6 bases). V was trimmed by 5 bases and J by 7 bases, leaving 20 bases between them. The CDR3 extends over 15 amino acids. Germline V lookup: CDR1 SEHNR, CDR2 FQNEAQ (reference sequence). CDR3 DNA: TGTGCCAGCAGCGTAGGGGGGCAGGGCGTGTTTGGCTACACCTTC. It codes for CASSVGGQGVFGYTF.

V gene TRBV15 combines with J gene TRBJ2-1, with D possibly matching TRBD1 (5 bases). Germline values: CDR1 LNHNV, CDR2 YYDKDF (reference sequence). V was pared by 0 bases and J by 15 bases, with 12 bases between. There are 12 residues in the CDR3. The CDR3 reads CATSRDWNRPFF. CDR3 nucleotide sequence: TGTGCCACCAGCAGAGATTGGAACAGGCCGTTCTTC.

In its sample, this clonotype was seen many times. One end of the junction does not line up with germline, which may come from a read error. The chain carries TRBV12-3 or TRBV12-4 and TRBJ2-7; 9 bases fit TRBD2. The CDR3 totals 13 residues. As DNA, the CDR3 is TGTGCCAGCAGGTTAGCGGGAGTGAACGAGCAGTACTTC. Its translation is CASRLAGVNEQYF.

This sequence joins TRBV11-2 and TRBJ1-2; weak D call: TRBD1 (6 bases). V gave up 1 base and J gave up 5 bases, with 14 bases separating them. The CDR3 sequence is 15 residues long. CDR1 is SGHAT and CDR2 is FQNNGV in the germline V gene. Here the CDR3 DNA reads TGTGCCAGCAGCTTAGGGGGGCAGGCGTCTTATGGCTACACCTTC. This sequence encodes CASSLGGQASYGYTF.

This clonotype came up many times. This chain uses TRBV20-1 with TRBJ1-6; 9 bases are a match to TRBD1. This CDR3 comprises 16 residues. Germline lookup yields CDR1 DFQATT and CDR2 SNEGSKA (reference sequence). V was pared by 5 bases and J by 13 bases, with 18 bases of the junction left unmatched. This chain's CDR3 is CSARQAGDREINPLHF. In DNA, the CDR3 is TGCAGTGCTCGCCAGGCTGGGGACAGGGAGATCAATCCCCTCCACTTT.

This clonotype was seen ten or more times. The chain recombines TRBV6-2 or TRBV6-3 with TRBJ1-2; 7 bases line up with TRBD1. There are 14 residues in the CDR3. V shed 2 bases and J 4 bases; nucleotides not matched to a gene: 4. Per the germline V gene, CDR1 is MNHEY and CDR2 is SVGEGT. Written as DNA, the CDR3 is TGTGCCAGCAGTTACCCACAGGGGTCCTATGGCTACACCTTC. This sequence encodes CASSYPQGSYGYTF.

This clonotype was recorded at least ten times. For the CDR3, the DNA is TGTGCCAGCAGCCAAGGAGGGAGCGGGAGGGCTGAGCAGTTCTTC. It is translated as CASSQGGSGRAEQFF. V is TRBV4-2 and J is TRBJ2-1, with 10 bases fitting TRBD2. Germline CDR1 LGHNA, CDR2 YNFKEQ. The CDR3 is 15 residues long. With V trimmed by 1 base and J by 9 bases, 6 bases remained unmatched.

This clonotype was observed many times. This chain uses TRBV28 with TRBJ2-1; D is ambiguous. This CDR3 is built from 14 residues. CDR1 MDHEN and CDR2 SYDVKM come from the germline V gene. V lost 8 bases and J lost 8, with 19 bases in between. CDR3 bases: TGTGCCAGCGTGAGAGGACCAAGTCCGGATGAGCAGTTCTTC. This sequence encodes CASVRGPSPDEQFF.

This clonotype has at least ten counts. The chain joins TRBV20-1 to TRBJ1-5, with a weak D call TRBD1 (5 bases). Germline values: CDR1 DFQATT, CDR2 SNEGSKA (reference sequence). V lost 4 bases to trimming and J lost 0 bases, with 16 bases between them. This CDR3 is 16 amino acids long. CDR3 loop: CSATALDSYSNQPQHF. The DNA for the CDR3 is TGCAGTGCTACCGCCCTTGACAGTTATAGCAATCAGCCCCAGCATTTT.

This clonotype was counted at least ten times. V is TRBV7-2 and J is TRBJ2-1; 8 bases agree with TRBD2. V trimming: 1 base; J trimming: 1 base; junction bases outside the gene matches: 3. The length of the CDR3 is 16 residues. Germline CDR1 SGHTA, CDR2 FQGNSA. CDR3 nucleotides: TGTGCCAGCAGCTTAGTCGGGGGGGGTTCCTACAATGAGCAGTTCTTC. It yields the protein CASSLVGGGSYNEQFF.

J is TRBJ2-1 and V is TRBV7-3; D may be TRBD1 (5 bases). CDR1 is SGHTA, CDR2 FQGTGA, per germline. The V gene lost 1 base and the J gene lost 6 bases, with 13 bases spanning the gap. This CDR3 contains 15 residues. CDR3 loop: CASSLRGQGFNEQFF. CDR3 sequence (DNA): TGTGCCAGCAGCTTAAGGGGCCAGGGTTTCAATGAGCAGTTCTTC. The variable domain in full, with the rest retrieved from reference TRBV7-3 and TRBJ2-1, is GAGVSQTPSNKVTEKGKYVELRCDPISGHTALYWYRQSLGQGPEFLIYFQGTGAADDSGLPNDRFFAVRPEGSVSTLKIQRTERGDSAVYLCASSLRGQGFNEQFFGPGTRLTVL.

This clonotype came up many times. V is TRBV4-3 and J is TRBJ2-5, with D unclear. The germline V gene has CDR1 LGHNA and CDR2 YSLEER. The CDR3 spans 9 residues. V lost 8 bases and J lost 5, with 3 bases in between. Here the CDR3 reads CASPETQYF. In nucleotides, the CDR3 is TGCGCCAGCCCGGAGACCCAGTACTTC.

This clonotype was recorded at least ten times. This rearrangement joins TRBV7-6 to TRBJ2-3; unclear D gene. Germline values: CDR1 SGHVS, CDR2 FNYEAQ. V was trimmed by 5 bases and J by 0 bases, leaving 18 bases between them. This CDR3 has 17 residues. CDR3 loop: CASSQIWAATSTDTQYF. In DNA form, the CDR3 reads TGTGCCAGCAGCCAGATATGGGCGGCGACTAGCACAGATACGCAGTATTTT.

The chain recombines TRBV7-8 with TRBJ2-7; 9 bases are shared with TRBD2. J lost 0 bases, V lost 5 bases, and 2 bases had no gene match. The germline V gene encodes CDR1 SGHVS and CDR2 FQNEAQ. CDR3 length: 14 residues. CDR3 sequence reads: CASSRTSVSYEQYF. CDR3 DNA sequence: TGTGCCAGCAGCAGGACTAGCGTCTCCTACGAGCAGTACTTC.

This clonotype appeared many times. The chain is built from TRBV20-1 and TRBJ2-7; 9 bases map to TRBD1. This CDR3 has 14 residues. The junction had 7 bases not matched to a gene; V was cut back by 5 bases and J by 2 bases. CDR1 DFQATT and CDR2 SNEGSKA come from the germline V gene (reference sequence). CDR3 in DNA: TGCAGTGCTCCTCCGGGACAGGGCCCCTACGAGCAGTACTTC. Its translation: CSAPPGQGPYEQYF.

The table lists this clonotype with many counts. V gene TRBV12-3 or TRBV12-4 combines with J gene TRBJ1-2; 7 bases agree with TRBD1. V shed 8 bases and J 4 bases; nucleotides not matched to a gene: 4. The length of the CDR3 is 12 residues. CDR3 sequence (DNA): TGTGCCAGCGGCTACAGGGGCTATGGCTACACCTTC. This gives the protein CASGYRGYGYTF.

This clonotype showed up many times. This chain connects TRBV18 to TRBJ1-1; D possibly corresponds to TRBD1 (5 bases). This CDR3 comprises 17 residues. CDR1 is KGHSH, CDR2 LQKENI, per germline. V dropped 1 base and J dropped 1 base, with 16 bases sitting between them. DNA of the CDR3: TGTGCCAGCTCACCACGGTTCCGGGACCTAAAGAACACTGAAGCTTTCTTT. It translates to CASSPRFRDLKNTEAFF.